The rows below give T cell receptor beta chains drawn from one sample of a study of CD8 T cells in ankylosing spondylitis. One entry per CDR3 protein, called by TCRdb with MiXCR from the 5' RACE reads. The sample carries hundreds of thousands of distinct CDR3 sequences, approximately 12% recorded once. Specimen: blood, either unsorted or a sorted T cell fraction (not recorded which). The source of these receptors is a male donor with ankylosing spondylitis. Both conserved end residues are part of each CDR3. D genes are given only for firm matches. Rows give clone size only sometimes, using once, few, many, or a class for an expanded clone.

clone size | J gene | V gene | D gene | CDR3 protein | CDR3 DNA
many | TRBJ2-2 | TRBV28 | . | CASSPIPQANTGELFF | TGTGCCAGCAGCCCCATTCCCCAGGCGAACACCGGGGAGCTGTTTTTT
few | TRBJ2-1 | TRBV29-1 | TRBD2 | CSVTATAGAVDEQFF | TGCAGCGTGACCGCTACTGCGGGAGCGGTAGACGAGCAGTTCTTC
. | TRBJ1-5 | TRBV20-1 | . | CSARDRMKVWQNQPQHF | TGCAGTGCTAGAGATAGGATGAAGGTTTGGCAAAATCAGCCCCAGCATTTT
few | TRBJ2-7 | TRBV4-3 | . | CASSPTHLFEQYF | TGCGCCAGCAGCCCCACCCACCTTTTCGAGCAGTACTTC
many | TRBJ2-7 | TRBV4-2 | . | CASSQVQRGGVQYF | TGTGCCAGCAGCCAAGTACAGAGAGGGGGAGTGCAGTACTTC
few | TRBJ1-2 | TRBV28 | . | CASSSGGLSYGYTF | TGTGCCAGCAGTTCTGGTGGGCTAAGCTATGGCTACACCTTC
. | TRBJ2-7 | TRBV7-9 | . | CASSLTGRHEQYF | TGTGCCAGCAGCTTAACAGGGAGGCACGAGCAGTACTTC
few | TRBJ1-1 | TRBV7-2 | . | CASSPGRGDTEAFF | TGTGCCAGCAGCCCCGGACGGGGGGACACTGAAGCTTTCTTT
many | TRBJ1-4 | TRBV20-1 | TRBD1 | CSAVSTGAGEKLFF | TGCAGTGCAGTCTCGACAGGGGCAGGAGAAAAACTGTTTTTT
. | TRBJ2-1 | TRBV10-1 | . | CASSESRGAEQFF | TGCGCCAGCAGTGAGTCGAGAGGGGCTGAGCAGTTCTTC
few | TRBJ1-4 | TRBV7-9 | . | CASGQWGSEKLFF | TGTGCCAGCGGCCAATGGGGAAGTGAAAAACTGTTTTTT
few | TRBJ1-1 | TRBV20-1 | . | CSARRTAMNTEAFF | TGCAGTGCTAGACGGACAGCGATGAACACTGAAGCTTTCTTT
many | TRBJ2-4 | TRBV20-1 | . | CSAARQRTQNIQYF | TGCAGTGCAGCACGGCAGCGGACTCAAAACATTCAGTACTTC
. | TRBJ2-7 | TRBV7-9 | . | CASSPIARSYEQYF | TGTGCCAGCAGCCCCATAGCTCGATCCTACGAGCAGTACTTC
few | TRBJ1-1 | TRBV12-3/TRBV12-4 | . | CASMPRAAEAFF | TGTGCCAGCATGCCCAGGGCCGCTGAAGCTTTCTTT
. | TRBJ1-1 | TRBV20-1 | . | CSAPPGCLDSEAFF | TGCAGTGCCCCCCCTGGGTGCCTCGACAGTGAAGCTTTCTTT
many | TRBJ2-4 | TRBV7-2 | . | CASSPRRLAKNIQYF | TGTGCCAGCAGCCCCCGACGACTAGCCAAAAACATTCAGTACTTC
few | TRBJ2-3 | TRBV10-3 | TRBD2 | CAISVSGRATDTQYF | TGTGCCATCAGTGTCAGCGGGAGGGCGACAGATACGCAGTATTTT
many | TRBJ2-2 | TRBV5-1 | . | CASSLAPSGGGELFF | TGCGCCAGCAGCTTGGCCCCCTCCGGGGGCGGGGAGCTGTTTTTT
. | TRBJ1-6 | TRBV6-1 | TRBD1 | CASSPRDREYNSPLHF | TGTGCCAGCAGTCCGCGGGACAGGGAATACAATTCACCCCTCCACTTT
many | TRBJ2-3 | TRBV11-2 | TRBD2 | CASSTPPGSGRLTDTQYF | TGTGCCAGCAGCACCCCCCCGGGAAGCGGGAGACTGACAGATACGCAGTATTTT
few | TRBJ2-3 | TRBV7-8 | TRBD1 | CASSVRDRVYDTQYF | TGTGCCAGCAGCGTGCGGGACAGGGTTTACGATACGCAGTATTTT
few | TRBJ2-3 | TRBV7-2 | . | CASSSSLDTQYF | TGTGCCAGCAGCTCCTCTTTGGATACGCAGTATTTT
few | TRBJ1-1 | TRBV7-9 | . | CASSLAGGGRNTEAFF | TGTGCCAGCAGCTTAGCCGGAGGAGGTCGGAACACTGAAGCTTTCTTT
few | TRBJ2-1 | TRBV5-1 | TRBD1 | CASSTWDREQFF | TGCGCCAGCAGCACCTGGGACAGGGAGCAGTTCTTC
many | TRBJ2-3 | TRBV29-1 | TRBD1 | CSVSPVGTGEDTQYF | TGCAGCGTCTCCCCGGTAGGGACAGGGGAAGATACGCAGTATTTT
many | TRBJ1-3 | TRBV7-2 | . | CASSPWGARNTIYF | TGTGCCAGCAGCCCTTGGGGGGCCAGAAACACCATATATTTT
few | TRBJ1-1 | TRBV7-2 | . | CASSRRGQPAATEAFF | TGTGCCAGCAGTCGAAGAGGACAGCCGGCGGCCACTGAAGCTTTCTTT
. | TRBJ1-1 | TRBV28 | . | CASTVTDTGSTEAFF | TGTGCCAGCACCGTAACCGATACAGGGAGCACTGAAGCTTTCTTT
. | TRBJ1-2 | TRBV28 | . | CATSGGFIPERAGYTF | TGTGCCACCTCGGGGGGGTTCATTCCCGAGCGCGCTGGCTACACCTTC
few | TRBJ2-3 | TRBV4-2 | TRBD2 | CASRPPSGGPQYF | TGTGCCAGCAGACCGCCTAGCGGGGGGCCGCAGTATTTT